This section outlines one TCR beta chain sequence together with its context. The antigen is not known. This sample is drawn from a study of OX40 agonist ivuxolimab in advanced cancers. Study at large: Patients in dose escalation had liver, melanoma, kidney or head and neck cancers. Regarding the study as a whole: Certain nonresponders additionally had low normalized T-cell clonal expansion.

The assay was immunoSEQ multiplex PCR, and TCRdb's table has in-frame clones only and misses some. The data contain roughly 62,000 clones, 86% of them singletons. This CDR3 is built from 12 residues. Germline assignment: CDR1 SGHTA and CDR2 FQGNSA. Trimming shortened V by 6 bases and J by 3 bases, and 7 bases separated the two germline ends. The material sequenced was CD4+ or CD8+ T cells sorted from blood, taken in a trial of the OX40 agonist ivuxolimab. This TCR was recovered from an adult with an advanced solid tumor such as melanoma, head and neck, liver or kidney cancer. The chain employs TRBV7-2 and TRBJ2-3; D remains unclear. CDR3 sequence: CASRPVTDTQYF. Written as DNA, the CDR3 is TGTGCCAGCAGACCCGTGACAGATACGCAGTATTTT.